This TCR beta chain emerged from a study of blood T cell repertoires in COVID-19. Study in general: Samples representing acute and convalescent COVID-19 were sourced from the United States, Italy and Spain.

Trimming took 4 bases from V and 0 from J; bases not matched to a gene: 13. The CDR3 is 19 residues long. CDR1 is SGHRS and CDR2 is YFSETQ in the germline V gene. Authors' data handling: Nucleated cell counts were estimated from reference gene primer amplification. Sequencing used immunoSEQ multiplex PCR; TCRdb keeps in-frame clones, though not all of them. V, J and clone size are those of that table, while D and trimming were read from the DNA. The sample includes approximately 350,000 clones, 89% of them seen just once. Patients in Seattle were enrolled during active infection, then followed longitudinally. The sample holds a few counts of this clone.

The sequenced material came from peripheral blood. The genes are TRBV5-1 and TRBJ2-3, with 11 bases matching TRBD2. The clonotype originates from a woman aged 25 to 39 with COVID-19, enrolled during active disease. The CDR3 reads CASSGSGGGLIPSTDTQYF. The CDR3 DNA follows: TGCGCCAGCAGCGGTAGCGGGGGGGGTCTCATACCAAGCACAGATACGCAGTATTTT.